Below, 30 T cell receptor beta chains from the same sample are listed, as sequenced in a study of cytomegalovirus exposure and HLA in healthy donors. The PCR had 60 Vbeta and 13 Jbeta primers. Repertoires were generated with immunoSEQ multiplex PCR, while TCRdb's copy carries only in-frame clones and drops some. The sample contains 80,000 or so clones, approximately 78% of which appear only once. The sample taken for sequencing was PBMCs. These TCRs come from a man aged 40-49 years in good health and CMV-seronegative.

The rearrangement joins TRBV19 to TRBJ2-1, with 9 bases fitting TRBD1. The CDR3 consists of 15 residues. Germline V gene sequence: CDR1 LNHDA, CDR2 SQIVND (reference sequence). V lost 3 bases to trimming and J lost 6 bases; unmatched junction nucleotides: 6. The CDR3 bases are TGTGCCAGTAGTATTGGGACAGGGAGGGTCAATGAGCAGTTCTTC. Its translation is CASSIGTGRVNEQFF. The full variable domain, in which reference TRBV19 and TRBJ2-1 provide the parts outside the CDR3, is DGGITQSPKYLFRKEGQNVTLSCEQNLNHDAMYWYRQDPGQGLRLIYYSQIVNDFQKGDIAEGYSVSREKKESFPLTVTSAQKNPTAFYLCASSIGTGRVNEQFFGPGTRLTVL.

The chain employs TRBV5-6 and TRBJ2-4; 8 bases agree with TRBD2. The CDR3 has 17 amino acids. V dropped 3 bases and J dropped 4; count of bases not matched to a gene: 12. Germline lookup yields CDR1 SGHDT and CDR2 YYEEEE. CDR3 sequence reads: CASSSSGTSSKKNIQYF. Here the CDR3 DNA reads TGTGCCAGCAGCTCCTCCGGGACTAGTTCAAAAAAAAACATTCAGTACTTC.

The chain's CDR3 is CASSPVWDRGYEQYF. The DNA for the CDR3 is TGTGCCAGCAGCCCAGTATGGGACAGGGGCTACGAGCAGTACTTC. This chain uses TRBV7-2 with TRBJ2-7; 10 bases match TRBD1. CDR1 SGHTA and CDR2 FQGNSA come from the germline V gene. The CDR3 extends over 15 amino acids. The junction had 7 bases not matched to a gene; V was cut back by 5 bases and J by 3 bases.

The rearrangement uses TRBV10-3 and TRBJ2-7, with 12 bases that match TRBD1. Germline CDR1 reads ENHRY; CDR2 reads SYGVKD. This CDR3 has 14 amino acids. V was pared by 4 bases and J by 7 bases, with 5 bases of the junction left unmatched. The CDR3, as DNA: TGTGCCATCAGTGCGGGACAGGGGGCTGGGGAGCAGTACTTC. Translating it yields CAISAGQGAGEQYF.

This clone has a handful of counts. The chain employs TRBV7-2 and TRBJ2-5; D is possibly TRBD2 (5 bases). CDR1 and CDR2 from the germline V gene are SGHTA and FQGNSA. The CDR3 runs to 14 residues. The ends were cut back, 5 bases at V and 1 base at J, with 11 bases in the middle. CDR3 sequence (DNA): TGTGCCAGCAGCATGAGGGCCGTCCAAGAGACCCAGTACTTC. Protein: CASSMRAVQETQYF.

There are a few counts of this clone. V and J are TRBV4-3 and TRBJ2-3; 7 bases agree with TRBD1. The V gene's germline CDR1 is LGHNA and CDR2 YSLEER. The V gene end was trimmed by 4 bases and the J gene end by 0 bases; junction bases not matched to a gene: 7. The CDR3 extends over 16 amino acids. CDR3 coding DNA: TGCGCCAGCAGCCCTACTCCGGGACAGAGCACAGATACGCAGTATTTT. Its translation: CASSPTPGQSTDTQYF.

V gene TRBV28 combines with J gene TRBJ2-7, with 9 positions matching TRBD1. V dropped 5 bases and J dropped 5; count of bases not matched to a gene: 10. This CDR3 is built from 15 residues. Germline V lookup: CDR1 MDHEN, CDR2 SYDVKM. CDR3 region: CASSTSGTGPNEQYF. The CDR3 region has the DNA TGTGCCAGCAGTACATCCGGGACAGGGCCAAACGAGCAGTACTTC. Complete variable domain (other parts from reference TRBV28 and TRBJ2-7): DVKVTQSSRYLVKRTGEKVFLECVQDMDHENMFWYRQDPGLGLRLIYFSYDVKMKEKGDIPEGYSVSREKKERFSLILESASTNQTSMYLCASSTSGTGPNEQYFGPGTRLTVT.

The rearrangement uses TRBV7-2 and TRBJ1-3, with D perhaps matching TRBD1 (5 bases). Germline assignment: CDR1 SGHTA and CDR2 FQGNSA. The V end was cut by 5 bases, the J end by 0 bases, with 14 bases between. This CDR3 is 16 amino acids long. CDR3 nucleotide sequence: TGTGCCAGCAGCCAAGATACAGGACGCTCTGGAAACACCATATATTTT. This encodes CASSQDTGRSGNTIYF.

The table lists this clone with a count of one. The J gene is TRBJ2-2, the V gene TRBV15; TRBD2 aligns across 13 bases. The germline V gene has CDR1 LNHNV and CDR2 YYDKDF (reference sequence). The CDR3 totals 18 residues. Trimming at V came to 0 bases and at J to 6 bases, leaving 7 bases not matched to a gene. CDR3 sequence: CATSRDTSGRAWAGELFF. CDR3 nucleotide sequence: TGTGCCACCAGCAGAGATACTAGCGGGAGGGCCTGGGCCGGGGAGCTGTTTTTT.

The chain is built from TRBV6-1 and TRBJ2-7; 12 nucleotides align to TRBD2. CDR1 and CDR2 from the germline V gene are MNHNS and SASEGT. The length of the CDR3 is 18 residues. J gave up 6 bases and V 4 bases, and 16 bases lay outside the gene matches. The CDR3 bases are TGTGCCAGCAGTGGAGGAGGACTAGCGGGAAGTTTGCGGTTCGAGCAGTACTTC. This translates into CASSGGGLAGSLRFEQYF.

The chain has TRBV21-1 and TRBJ2-4; the D segment call TRBD2 is taken from the table without a DNA check. TRBV21-1 is a known pseudogene. The length of the CDR3 is 15 residues. The CDR3 here is CASTRLGLEIVIQYF. CDR3 in DNA: TGTGCCAGCACCCGGCTCGGACTAGAAATTGTCATTCAGTACTTC.

CDR3 in amino acids: CASSGGRGTGLTYEQYF. The CDR3, as DNA: TGTGCCAGCAGTGGGGGGAGGGGGACAGGACTGACCTACGAGCAGTACTTC. The chain couples TRBV6-1 to TRBJ2-7; the D gene is possibly TRBD1 (8 bases). Trimming pared 4 bases from V and 2 bases from J, leaving 21 bases between. CDR1 and CDR2 (germline): MNHNS, SASEGT. The CDR3 totals 17 residues.

CDR3 amino acids: CASSADRGREKLFF. CDR3 sequence (DNA): TGTGCCAGCAGCGCGGACAGGGGGCGCGAAAAACTGTTTTTT. The chain links TRBV6-1 to TRBJ1-4, with TRBD1 matching 11 bases. CDR3 length: 14 residues. Trimming cost V 6 bases and J 8 bases; bases outside gene matches: 5. Germline CDR1 and CDR2: MNHNS and SASEGT.

The V and J genes are TRBV18 and TRBJ1-1, with a tentative D call TRBD1 (5 bases). This CDR3 comprises 14 residues. V was cut by 1 base and J by 4 bases, with 10 bases left in between. The V gene's germline CDR1 is KGHSH and CDR2 LQKENI. CDR3 nucleotide sequence: TGTGCCAGCTCACCACAGGGGAAAGGCACTGAAGCTTTCTTT. It translates to CASSPQGKGTEAFF.

The J gene is TRBJ2-7, the V gene TRBV27; 9 positions agree with TRBD1. J lost 0 bases, V lost 3 bases, and 9 bases had no gene match. CDR1 is MNHEY and CDR2 is SMNVEV in the germline V gene (reference sequence). The CDR3 covers 17 residues. The CDR3 DNA is TGTGCCAGCAGTTTTACCGGGACAGGGTATCTCTCCTACGAGCAGTACTTC. The encoded protein is CASSFTGTGYLSYEQYF.

The genes are TRBV14 and TRBJ2-2; D is unresolved. Trimming removed 1 base at V and 7 bases at J, with 7 bases between. CDR3 length: 13 amino acids. The V gene's germline CDR1 is SGHDN and CDR2 FVKESK. CDR3 bases: TGTGCCAGCAGCCAAGGACCGGGCGGGGAGCTGTTTTTT. It is translated as CASSQGPGGELFF.

V usage is TRBV6-5 and J usage is TRBJ1-1; a weak D match, TRBD1 (5 bases). In germline, CDR1 is MNHEY, CDR2 SVGAGI. The CDR3 length is 13 residues. Trimming took off 7 bases at V and 6 bases at J, with 15 bases between the two ends. The chain's CDR3 is CASTRGGDAEAFF. Written as DNA, the CDR3 is TGTGCCAGCACTCGGGGGGGTGACGCTGAAGCTTTCTTT.

This clone was recorded a few times. The DNA for the CDR3 is TGTGCCAGCAGCCAAGTCGGCGGGTGGAACACCGGGGAGCTGTTTTTT. Its translation is CASSQVGGWNTGELFF. The rearrangement links TRBV4-2 to TRBJ2-2; tentative D call: TRBD2 (5 bases). V was clipped by 1 base and J by 1 base, with 10 bases between them. Germline V gives CDR1 LGHNA, CDR2 YNFKEQ. The CDR3 sequence is 16 residues long.

The chain carries TRBV5-1 and TRBJ2-5; 8 bases agree with TRBD2. CDR1 and CDR2 (germline): SGHRS, YFSETQ. The CDR3 has 17 amino acids. Trimming at V came to 0 bases and at J to 1 base, leaving 8 bases not matched to a gene. Here the CDR3 reads CASSLGFGGRPQETQYF. DNA for the CDR3: TGCGCCAGCAGCTTGGGTTTTGGCGGGAGGCCCCAAGAGACCCAGTACTTC.

The chain employs TRBV9 and TRBJ2-2; 8 positions agree with TRBD1. Germline V gives CDR1 SGDLS, CDR2 YYNGEE. J lost 5 bases, V lost 1 base, and 4 bases had no gene match. This CDR3 is 15 amino acids long. Here the CDR3 DNA reads TGTGCCAGCAGCGTAACAGGGGGAATGACCGGGGAGCTGTTTTTT. Encoded protein: CASSVTGGMTGELFF.

The J gene is TRBJ2-7, the V gene TRBV5-4, with D possibly TRBD2 on 5 matching bases. The germline gives CDR1 SGHNT, CDR2 YYREEE (reference sequence). Trimming stripped 3 bases from V and 0 bases from J, with 10 bases between. The CDR3 spans 14 residues. The CDR3 reads CASSSGLLSYEQYF. DNA for the CDR3: TGTGCCAGCAGCTCAGGACTGCTCTCCTACGAGCAGTACTTC.

The chain uses TRBV25-1 and TRBJ2-5; 9 bases agree with TRBD2. The J call is uncertain, as TRBJ2-7 better fits the DNA end. CDR1 is MGHDK, CDR2 SYGVNS, per germline. CDR3 length equals 16 residues. CDR3 amino acids: CASSESSSGASYEQYF. Here the CDR3 DNA reads TGTGCCAGCAGTGAATCGTCTAGCGGGGCTTCCTACGAGCAGTACTTC.

The chain has TRBV5-4 and TRBJ2-2; maybe TRBD2 (6 bases). Trimming pared 5 bases from V and 0 bases from J, leaving 11 bases between. Per germline, CDR1 SGHNT and CDR2 YYREEE (reference sequence). The CDR3 consists of 15 residues. The chain's CDR3 is CASSGRFANTGELFF. The CDR3 nucleotides read TGTGCCAGCAGTGGGAGGTTCGCGAACACCGGGGAGCTGTTTTTT.

CDR3 coding DNA: TGTGCCAGCAGTCAGACTAGCTCCTACGAGCAGTACTTC. This translates into CASSQTSSYEQYF. The chain employs TRBV27 and TRBJ2-7, with a tentative D call TRBD2 (6 bases). V lost 5 bases, J lost 0 bases, and 8 bases lay in between. The CDR3 sequence is 13 residues long. Per the germline V gene, CDR1 is MNHEY and CDR2 is SMNVEV (reference sequence).

The chain links TRBV5-1 to TRBJ1-1; the match to TRBD1 covers 7 bases. The CDR3 runs 14 residues. Trimming took 4 bases from V and 4 from J; bases not matched to a gene: 7. CDR1 is SGHRS, CDR2 YFSETQ, per germline. The CDR3 region is CASSPGTVITEAFF. Written as DNA, the CDR3 is TGCGCCAGCAGCCCAGGGACAGTAATCACTGAAGCTTTCTTT. Variable domain in full (rest from reference TRBV5-1 and TRBJ1-1): KAGVTQTPRYLIKTRGQQVTLSCSPISGHRSVSWYQQTPGQGLQFLFEYFSETQRNKGNFPGRFSGRQFSNSRSEMNVSTLELGDSALYLCASSPGTVITEAFFGQGTRLTVV.

This chain connects TRBV6-5 to TRBJ1-2; TRBD1 might be the D (5 bases). Deletions cut 8 bases from V and 4 bases from J, with 14 bases between. Per the germline V gene, CDR1 is MNHEY and CDR2 is SVGAGI. CDR3 length: 13 residues. The CDR3 spells CASGRQTPYGYTF. The CDR3 DNA reads as TGTGCCAGCGGACGACAGACGCCCTATGGCTACACCTTC.

The genes are TRBV7-9 and TRBJ2-3; 10 bases fit TRBD2. Germline V gene lookup returns CDR1 SEHNR and CDR2 FQNEAQ (reference sequence). V trimming: 6 bases; J trimming: 2 bases; junction bases outside the gene matches: 8. The CDR3 is 16 residues long. DNA of the CDR3: TGTGCCAGCAGTCGAGGACTAGCGGAAGACACAGATACGCAGTATTTT. It translates to CASSRGLAEDTDTQYF.

The count of this clone is one. The chain recombines TRBV5-6 with TRBJ2-7, with 10 nucleotides matching TRBD1. CDR3 size: 14 residues. With 0 bases clipped from V and 4 bases from J, the junction kept 1 base outside the gene matches. CDR1 and CDR2 from the germline V gene are SGHDT and YYEEEE. The CDR3 sequence: CASSLGTGGYEQYF. CDR3 nucleotides: TGTGCCAGCAGCTTGGGGACAGGGGGTTACGAGCAGTACTTC.

Here the CDR3 reads CASSIAYRTTDTQYF. CDR3 DNA sequence: TGTGCCAGTAGTATAGCCTACAGAACCACAGATACGCAGTATTTT. The chain joins TRBV19 to TRBJ2-3, with D unclear. Deletions cut 1 base from V and 2 bases from J, with 10 bases between. Germline CDR1 reads LNHDA; CDR2 reads SQIVND (reference sequence). CDR3 size: 15 residues. The full variable domain, its missing parts supplied by reference TRBV19 and TRBJ2-3, is DGGITQSPKYLFRKEGQNVTLSCEQNLNHDAMYWYRQDPGQGLRLIYYSQIVNDFQKGDIAEGYSVSREKKESFPLTVTSAQKNPTAFYLCASSIAYRTTDTQYFGPGTRLTVL.

The rearrangement links TRBV6-5 to TRBJ2-1, with a weak D call TRBD2 (5 bases). Germline V gives CDR1 MNHEY, CDR2 SVGAGI. This CDR3 is built from 15 residues. Trimming shortened V by 5 bases and J by 2 bases, and 13 bases separated the two germline ends. CDR3 region: CASSRLGVTYNEQFF. DNA for the CDR3: TGTGCCAGCAGTCGCCTGGGAGTAACCTACAATGAGCAGTTCTTC.